The entry below describes one TCR beta chain. No antigen is known for it. Nothing much larger sits one base from this clone, and base qualities are not available. The same CDR3 is also encoded by other DNA sequences in this sample. This record belongs to a study of shared clonotypes between healthy human individuals (dated by TCRdb to the early 2020s). Regarding the study in general: The cohort comprised a couple of women and a few men aged 18 to 49 years. For each donor, CD4 naive and CD4 memory were each run on three plates, CD8 naive on two plates, and CD8 memory on one plate. The study deeply sequenced blood TCR repertoires of five healthy adults to estimate repertoire size and the extent of clonotype sharing between individuals. To increase sequencing depth and limit assay-specific biases, TCR repertoire library preparation and sequencing were carried out by different laboratories using diverse techniques. Each donor's leukapheresis produced roughly between about 0.9 and 9.5 billion PBMCs.

Using the deep immunoSEQ assay, TCR CDR3 regions were amplified from genomic DNA by multiplex PCR. Genomic DNA extracted from each cell subset was distributed evenly over all wells of several immunoSEQ 96-well plates, and each plate served as one replicate. For sorted subsets, each replicate PCR was loaded with roughly 190 ng genomic DNA, equivalent to some 31,000 T cell genomes. The purified libraries were quantified using a Qubit 3.0 fluorometer, sized with a Bioanalyzer 2100, and then quantified again using the KAPA Library Quantification kit. Every immunoSEQ 96-well plate was sequenced on a separate single-read 150-cycle Illumina NextSeq 550 flow cell. The paper's data handling went like this. Because the immunoSEQ output included only junctional sequences and no quality scores, the filtering could not be the same as the filtering used for full-length reads. To assign V/J genes and CDR3, sequences were annotated using PyIR, a Python wrapper for IgBLAST v1.9, with IMGT germline references. Reads were removed for weak V/J assignments (E-value above 1e-6), missing CDR3, stop codons, out-of-frame junctions, or ambiguous translated residues. V3J clonotypes were defined as sequences sharing an identical inferred V gene, J gene, and CDR3 amino acid sequence. Percentage overlap between repertoires was computed as shared unique clonotypes divided by the size of the smaller repertoire. Repertoire richness was assessed with RTK rarefaction, the Chao1 estimator, and Recon v2.1 estimates of unobserved clonotypes. For all TCRbeta clonotypes obtained by the gDNA method from several donors, generation probabilities were computed with OLGA. TCRdb retrieved this table from immuneACCESS and kept in-frame rearrangements only. Not all clones are present; in checked studies, unresolved V genes account for under half, and no reason is known for the remainder. V and J calls and clone size come straight from that table; D and trimming were deduced from the DNA. The sample table shows around 1.6 million clones, and approximately 98% are seen once. The top ten constitute roughly 0.4% of the sample.

CDR1 SGHNT and CDR2 YYREEE were looked up in the germline V gene (reference sequence). V loses 0 bases, J loses 0 bases, and the germline ends lie 6 bases apart. CDR3 length: 14 amino acids, cysteine to phenylalanine. Only the CDR3 region is kept as DNA, spanning 42 bases read in frame from base 1. Overall study results and their limits: Naive subsets generally had larger estimated clonotype richness than memory subsets. Pairwise subsampling led to the expectation that sequencing depth would affect the degree of clonotype sharing among donors. Approximately 5% of naive CD4, 3.5% of naive CD8, about 2.4% of memory CD4, and around 0.4% of memory CD8 clonotypes were shared across several donors. Sampling was restricted to blood, and TCR repertoires in tissue are likely to differ from TCR repertoires in blood. Incomplete sequencing was indicated by rarefaction of sorted-subset datasets, despite the large sequencing depth. The small number of donors limited the genetic and exposure-history diversity represented. Compared with non-shared clonotypes, clonotypes shared by all four sorted-subset donors had higher generation probabilities.

The donors were healthy, HIV-negative adults who had no recently reported acute infections or vaccinations. Only Caucasian adults living in Nashville, Tennessee, USA were represented among the donors. Magnetic negative selection was used to enrich CD4+ T cells, after which naive cells were positively selected on CD45RA and the negative fraction became the memory subset. Blood was collected by leukapheresis, and PBMCs were isolated by Ficoll-Histopaque density gradient centrifugation and then cryopreserved in liquid nitrogen vapor phase. Analytical flow cytometry was used to check the purity and quantity of every magnetically sorted T cell population. Genomic DNA was isolated from each sorted fraction and quantified by UV absorbance on a Nanodrop 2000c.

The sample taken for sequencing was naive CD4+ T cells sorted from blood. Interpreted using the paper, the cell subset or site label stands for: CD45RA+ positively selected. The receptor was derived from a man younger than 45 in good health. The V and J genes are TRBV5-4 and TRBJ2-5; D gene: possibly TRBD1, on 5 matching bases. The sequenced DNA: TGTGCCAGCAGCTTGGGGACAAACCAAGAGACCCAGTACTTC. This codes for CASSLGTNQETQYF.